Listed below are T cell receptor beta chains from one sample, sequenced in a study of blood T cell repertoires in COVID-19. Generated by immunoSEQ multiplex PCR, the TCRdb table keeps only in-frame clones and is missing some. The sample yields 85,000 to 100,000 clones, approximately 90% seen once. What was sequenced was peripheral blood. The receptors originated from a man aged 45-60 years with active or convalescent COVID-19. Both conserved end residues are part of each CDR3. D genes are given only for firm matches. Clone size appears in some rows only: once, few, many, or a class for an expanded clone.

clone_size,d_call,v_call,cdr3_length,j_call,cdr3_aa,cdr3_nt
-,-,TRBV18,13,TRBJ2-7,CASSPGQGSEQYF,TGTGCCAGCTCACCGGGGCAGGGTAGCGAGCAGTACTTC
-,-,TRBV6-2/TRBV6-3,18,TRBJ2-6,CASSYPAGFSSGANVLTF,TGTGCCAGCAGTTACCCTGCGGGGTTTAGCTCTGGGGCCAACGTCCTGACTTTC
-,-,TRBV19,15,TRBJ1-6,CASSSRAGENSPLHF,TGTGCCAGTAGTTCCCGGGCAGGGGAGAATTCACCCCTCCACTTT
-,-,TRBV5-1,15,TRBJ2-1,CASSSSQVETNEQFF,TGCGCCAGCAGCTCGTCACAGGTAGAGACCAATGAGCAGTTCTTC
-,-,TRBV7-2,16,TRBJ2-3,CASSATGTQRADTQYF,TGTGCCAGCAGCGCCACCGGGACTCAGAGGGCAGATACGCAGTATTTT
-,-,TRBV4-1,15,TRBJ2-7,CASSPRLGSSYEQYF,TGCGCCAGCAGCCCCCGACTAGGGAGCTCCTACGAGCAGTACTTC
-,-,TRBV7-2,14,TRBJ1-3,CASSLTGAGNTIYF,TGTGCCAGCAGCTTGACGGGAGCCGGAAACACCATATATTTT
-,TRBD2,TRBV19,15,TRBJ2-5,CASSPGTSEAETQYF,TGTGCCAGTAGTCCCGGGACTAGCGAGGCAGAGACCCAGTACTTC
-,-,TRBV27,15,TRBJ1-2,CASSLSGRLGYGYTF,TGTGCCAGCAGTTTAAGTGGCAGGCTCGGCTATGGCTACACCTTC
-,-,TRBV19,13,TRBJ1-3,CASTPGSGNTIYF,TGTGCCAGTACTCCAGGTTCTGGAAACACCATATATTTT
-,TRBD1,TRBV6-5,14,TRBJ2-7,CASSRQGPTYEQYF,TGTGCCAGCAGCCGACAGGGCCCCACCTACGAGCAGTACTTC
once,TRBD1,TRBV6-5,14,TRBJ1-6,CASSITGVGSPLHF,TGTGCCAGCAGTATAACAGGGGTAGGCTCACCCCTCCACTTT
once,-,TRBV2,14,TRBJ2-7,CASRKDRISYEQYF,TGTGCCAGCAGGAAAGACAGGATCTCCTACGAGCAGTACTTC
once,TRBD1,TRBV19,17,TRBJ2-5,CATQPRTGPLYQETQYF,TGTGCCACCCAGCCCCGGACAGGGCCTTTATACCAAGAGACCCAGTACTTC
-,TRBD2,TRBV5-1,17,TRBJ2-1,CASSYGGSGSSYNEQFF,TGCGCCAGCAGCTATGGCGGGAGTGGCTCATCCTACAATGAGCAGTTCTTC
-,-,TRBV19,17,TRBJ1-5,CASSIDLHVSGGQPQHF,TGTGCCAGTAGTATAGATCTTCATGTGTCCGGAGGTCAGCCCCAGCATTTT
-,TRBD1,TRBV12-3/TRBV12-4,13,TRBJ2-7,CASSKGQPYEQYF,TGTGCCAGCAGTAAGGGACAGCCCTACGAGCAGTACTTC
-,-,TRBV7-2,14,TRBJ2-1,CASSSYRSNNEQFF,TGTGCCAGCAGCTCTTACAGGAGTAACAATGAGCAGTTCTTC
-,TRBD1,TRBV10-3,14,TRBJ2-7,CAITRDREGYEQYF,TGTGCCATCACCCGGGACAGGGAGGGCTACGAGCAGTACTTC
-,-,TRBV19,15,TRBJ2-1,CASSPGDLFHNEQFF,TGTGCCAGTAGCCCCGGGGATTTGTTCCACAATGAGCAGTTCTTC
few,TRBD1,TRBV5-4,15,TRBJ2-7,CASSSQTGGSYEQYF,TGTGCCAGCAGCTCACAGACAGGGGGCAGTTACGAGCAGTACTTC
-,TRBD1,TRBV13,16,TRBJ1-2,CASSIRDRGKTSGYTF,TGTGCCAGCAGCATCCGGGACAGGGGTAAAACGTCTGGCTACACCTTC
-,TRBD2,TRBV4-1,19,TRBJ2-5,CASSQGGTSGRAGQETQYF,TGCGCCAGCAGCCAAGGGGGGACTAGCGGGAGGGCAGGCCAAGAGACCCAGTACTTC
few,-,TRBV11-3,14,TRBJ1-1,CASSSGPRAAEAFF,TGTGCCAGCAGCTCCGGACCGAGGGCCGCTGAAGCTTTCTTT
-,TRBD2,TRBV4-1,16,TRBJ2-3,CASSQGAGGGTDTQYF,TGCGCCAGCAGCCAAGGGGCGGGGGGCGGTACAGATACGCAGTATTTT
-,TRBD1,TRBV28,15,TRBJ2-1,CASRLQGFSYNEQFF,TGTGCCAGCAGACTACAGGGGTTCTCCTACAATGAGCAGTTCTTC
once,-,TRBV7-9,15,TRBJ2-5,CASSLVGSSQETQYF,TGTGCCAGCAGCTTAGTCGGTAGCAGCCAAGAGACCCAGTACTTC
-,TRBD2,TRBV18,17,TRBJ2-1,CASSALSLAGGHNEQFF,TGTGCCAGCTCAGCCCTATCTCTAGCGGGAGGTCACAATGAGCAGTTCTTC
-,-,TRBV6-5,13,TRBJ2-2,CASSGLVSGELFF,TGTGCCAGCAGCGGACTTGTTTCCGGGGAGCTGTTTTTT
-,TRBD1,TRBV6-5,13,TRBJ2-5,CASRVQGTETQYF,TGTGCCAGCAGAGTACAGGGGACCGAGACCCAGTACTTC
-,TRBD2,TRBV6-2/TRBV6-3,20,TRBJ2-1,CASSISGLAGGPPLDNEQFF,TGTGCCAGCAGCATCTCGGGACTAGCGGGAGGGCCACCTCTCGACAATGAGCAGTTCTTC
-,-,TRBV19,17,TRBJ1-6,CASSIDLRSTTNSPLHF,TGTGCCAGTAGTATAGATCTGAGGAGTACGACTAATTCACCCCTCCACTTT
-,-,TRBV30,13,TRBJ1-1,CAWTPRSDTEAFF,TGTGCCTGGACCCCCCGGTCGGACACTGAAGCTTTCTTT
-,-,TRBV5-1,15,TRBJ2-5,CASSLAIGAQETQYF,TGCGCCAGCAGCTTGGCCATTGGGGCACAGGAGACCCAGTACTTC
-,TRBD2,TRBV7-6,16,TRBJ2-1,CASSRNRGGAYNEQFF,TGTGCCAGCAGCCGCAATCGCGGGGGGGCCTACAATGAGCAGTTCTTC
-,-,TRBV19,14,TRBJ1-6,CASSIGGLDSPLHF,TGTGCCAGTAGTATCGGGGGGCTGGATTCACCCCTCCACTTT